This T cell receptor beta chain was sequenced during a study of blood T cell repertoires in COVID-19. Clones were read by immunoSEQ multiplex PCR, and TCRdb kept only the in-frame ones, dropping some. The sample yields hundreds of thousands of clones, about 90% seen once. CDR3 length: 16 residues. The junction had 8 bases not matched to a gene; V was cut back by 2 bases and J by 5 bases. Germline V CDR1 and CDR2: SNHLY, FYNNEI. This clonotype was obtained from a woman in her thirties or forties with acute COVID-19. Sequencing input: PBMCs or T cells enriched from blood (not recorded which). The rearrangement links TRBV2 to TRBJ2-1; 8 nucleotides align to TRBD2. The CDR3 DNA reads TGTGCCAGCAGTGAACCGGGACTAGTCCAGAACAATGAGCAGTTCTTC. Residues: CASSEPGLVQNNEQFF.